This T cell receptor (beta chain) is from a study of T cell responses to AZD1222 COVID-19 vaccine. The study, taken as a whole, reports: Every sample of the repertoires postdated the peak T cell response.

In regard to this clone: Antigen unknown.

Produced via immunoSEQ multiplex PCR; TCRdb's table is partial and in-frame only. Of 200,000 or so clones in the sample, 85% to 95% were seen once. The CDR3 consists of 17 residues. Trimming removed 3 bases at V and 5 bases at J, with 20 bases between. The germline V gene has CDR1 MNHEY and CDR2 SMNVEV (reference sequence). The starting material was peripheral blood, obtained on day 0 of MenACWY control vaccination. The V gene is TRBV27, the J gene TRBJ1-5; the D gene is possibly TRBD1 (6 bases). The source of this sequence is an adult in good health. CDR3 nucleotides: TGTGCCAGCAGTTTTCAGCCCCGGGGCAGGGGAGATCAGCCCCAGCATTTT. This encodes CASSFQPRGRGDQPQHF.